This T cell receptor beta chain was identified during a study of T cells after yellow fever vaccination. 5'RACE template switching produced TCR cDNA carrying a universal primer site and UMIs. TCRdb reprocessed the 5' RACE reads with MiXCR, giving one entry per CDR3 protein. The sample lists 300,000 to 350,000 distinct CDR3 sequences; 3% to 4.5% were seen once. General observations from the study: Most clones from primary vaccination resurfaced after the booster (approximately 95% CD4, 88% CD8). A weaker secondary response peaked on day 5, the primary on day 15.

There are 19 residues in the CDR3. Trimming cost V 5 bases and J 1 base, with 26 bases left between them. Regarding this clonotype: Its antigen is not identified.

This chain connects TRBV12-3 or TRBV12-4 to TRBJ2-5; TRBD1 might be the D (8 bases). The TCR originated in a man younger than 35 who received the YFV17D yellow fever vaccine. This material consisted of PBMCs, taken 5 days after the yellow fever booster vaccination. CDR3 DNA sequence: TGTGCCAGCAGTCTCCAGGGGGCCCTATCGGGGGGCCGCCAAGAGACCCAGTACTTC. It codes for CASSLQGALSGGRQETQYF.